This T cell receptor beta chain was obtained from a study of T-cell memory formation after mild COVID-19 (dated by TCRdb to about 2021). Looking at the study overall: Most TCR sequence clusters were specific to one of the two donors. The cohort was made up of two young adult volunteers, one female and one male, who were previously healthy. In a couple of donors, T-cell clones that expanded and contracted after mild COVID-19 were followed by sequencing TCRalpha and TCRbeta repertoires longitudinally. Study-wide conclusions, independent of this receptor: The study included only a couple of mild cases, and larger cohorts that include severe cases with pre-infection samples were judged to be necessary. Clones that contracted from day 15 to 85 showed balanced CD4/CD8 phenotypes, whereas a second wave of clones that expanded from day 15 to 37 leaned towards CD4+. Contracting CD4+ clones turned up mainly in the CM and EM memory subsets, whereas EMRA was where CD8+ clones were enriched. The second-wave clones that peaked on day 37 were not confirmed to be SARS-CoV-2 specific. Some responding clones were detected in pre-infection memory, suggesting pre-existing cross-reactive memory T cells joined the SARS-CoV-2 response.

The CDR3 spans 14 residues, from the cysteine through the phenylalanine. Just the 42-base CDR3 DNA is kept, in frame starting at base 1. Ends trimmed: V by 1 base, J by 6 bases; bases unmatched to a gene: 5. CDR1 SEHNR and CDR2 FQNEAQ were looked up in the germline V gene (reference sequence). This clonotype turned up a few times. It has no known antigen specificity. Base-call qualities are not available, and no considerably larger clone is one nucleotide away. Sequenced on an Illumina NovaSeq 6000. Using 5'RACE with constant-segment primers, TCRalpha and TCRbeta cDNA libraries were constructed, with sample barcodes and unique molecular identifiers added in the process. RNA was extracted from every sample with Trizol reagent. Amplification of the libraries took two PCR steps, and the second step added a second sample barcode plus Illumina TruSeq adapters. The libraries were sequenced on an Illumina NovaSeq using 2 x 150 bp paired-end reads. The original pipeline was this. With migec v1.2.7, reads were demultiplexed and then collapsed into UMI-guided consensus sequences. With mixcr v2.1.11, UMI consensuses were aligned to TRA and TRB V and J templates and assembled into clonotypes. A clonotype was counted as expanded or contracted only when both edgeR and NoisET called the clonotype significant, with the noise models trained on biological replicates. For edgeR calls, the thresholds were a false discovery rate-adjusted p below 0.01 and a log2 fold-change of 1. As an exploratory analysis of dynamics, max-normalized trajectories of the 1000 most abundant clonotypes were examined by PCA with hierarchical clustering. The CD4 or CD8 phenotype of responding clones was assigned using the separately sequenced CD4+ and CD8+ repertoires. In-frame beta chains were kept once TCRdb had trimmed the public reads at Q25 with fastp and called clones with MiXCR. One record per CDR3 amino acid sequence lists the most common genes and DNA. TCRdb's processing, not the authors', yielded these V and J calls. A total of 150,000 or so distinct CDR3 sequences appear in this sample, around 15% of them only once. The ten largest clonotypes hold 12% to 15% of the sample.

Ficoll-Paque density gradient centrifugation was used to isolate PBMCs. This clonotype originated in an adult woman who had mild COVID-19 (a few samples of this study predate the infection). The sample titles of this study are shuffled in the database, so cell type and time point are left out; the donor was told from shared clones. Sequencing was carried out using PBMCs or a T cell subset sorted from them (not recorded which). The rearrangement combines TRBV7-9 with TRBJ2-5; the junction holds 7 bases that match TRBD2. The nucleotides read TGTGCCAGCAGCTTAGATGCGGGAGTGAAGACCCAGTACTTC. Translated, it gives CASSLDAGVKTQYF.